This T cell receptor beta chain was identified in a study of T cell responses to AZD1222 COVID-19 vaccine. Here immunoSEQ multiplex PCR was the method, and the copy in TCRdb shows in-frame clones only, minus some. The sample carries 180,000 or so clones, around nine tenths recorded once. Germline V lookup: CDR1 MDHEN, CDR2 SYDVKM. Trimming removed 6 bases at V and 0 bases at J, with 12 bases between. The CDR3 is made up of 16 amino acids. The V and J genes are TRBV28 and TRBJ1-6; perhaps TRBD1 as D (5 bases). This receptor was taken from an adult who received the AZD1222 COVID-19 vaccine. The sequenced sample was peripheral blood, obtained 28 days after the second AZD1222 dose. The CDR3 coding sequence is TGTGCCAGCAGCGGGGGGGTGAGCTCCTATAATTCACCCCTCCACTTT. Translated: CASSGGVSSYNSPLHF.